This T cell receptor beta chain is drawn from a study of cytomegalovirus exposure and HLA in healthy donors. Study observations and caveats: Most CMV-associated TCR beta chains were later found to appear HLA-restricted.

Use of 60 Vbeta and 13 Jbeta primers characterized the PCR. Sequencing was performed with immunoSEQ multiplex PCR; in TCRdb, only in-frame clones are kept and a portion is missing. In the table there are some 180,000 clones, roughly 80% of which are singletons. As regards this clone: Antigen specificity is unknown.

The origin of this receptor is a male donor in good health and CMV-seronegative. The sequencing input was PBMCs.

CDR3 nucleotides: TGTGCTAGTGGTTACGGGGGAAGTAGCTATGGCTACACCTTC. This gives the protein CASGYGGSSYGYTF. The rearrangement uses TRBV12-5 and TRBJ1-2, with a possible D match to TRBD1 (5 bases). The CDR3 consists of 14 residues. The V gene lost 4 bases and the J gene lost 4 bases, with 13 bases spanning the gap. Germline V gives CDR1 LGHNT, CDR2 FRNRAP.